This T cell receptor (beta chain) was documented in a study of sequential checkpoint blockade in melanoma (dated by TCRdb to the late 2010s). For context, the study as a whole: Patients were randomized 1:1 to first-line nivolumab followed by ipilimumab (arm A) or ipilimumab followed by nivolumab (arm B). Maintenance nivolumab was given following each of the two trial sequences.

A single count supports this clone. The antigen it binds to is not known. No qualities accompany the bases; no much larger clone lies one base away. TCRbeta CDR3 regions were immunosequenced from genomic DNA with the immunoSEQ Assay. Prior to high-throughput sequencing, genomic DNA was amplified by bias-controlled multiplex PCR. The original methods were these. To quantify the absolute abundance of each unique TCRbeta CDR3 region, the sequences were collapsed and filtered. Clonality, defined as 1 minus Pielou's evenness, was calculated using only productive rearrangements. Clones with significantly greater frequencies in on-treatment versus baseline samples were identified using a previously published method. In its TCRdb copy, this immuneACCESS table keeps in-frame sequences only and misses some clones. Where compared with another copy, unresolved V genes explain less than half of these, and the others have no known cause. D and trimming were read from the DNA, whereas the V and J calls and clone size are those reported in that table. For this sample there are 25,000 to 35,000 clones; 65% to 90% appear just once. The ten most abundant clones make up 22% of the sample.

The treatment or condition label corresponds to: randomized to nivolumab then ipilimumab (arm A) or the reverse (arm B). None of the patients in the trial had previously been given DNA-damaging chemotherapy. Live CD3+CD8+ cells negative for CD19 and CD56 were sorted from thawed PBMCs on a FACS Aria II flow cytometer. Samples came from patients with melanoma in CheckMate 064, a randomized, open-label phase II trial of sequential checkpoint blockade. Leukapheresis was used to collect peripheral blood mononuclear cells, which were then purified with Ficoll-Paque and frozen in human serum with about 10% DMSO. Immediately after sorting, the purity of sorted blood CD3+CD8+ cells was verified to be >95%, after which DNA was extracted. Paper-wide results and their limitations: Larger, independent patient cohorts are needed to validate the response-prediction model that combines TCR metrics and mutation burden.

From V the trimming removes 1 base and from J it removes 2 bases, while the gene matches leave 2 bases of the junction unaccounted for. The CDR3 measures 16 amino acids from cysteine to phenylalanine. Only the CDR3 portion is preserved as DNA: 48 bases, with reading frame beginning at the first base. According to the germline V gene, CDR1 reads SGHAT and CDR2 reads FQNNGV. The sample in question was CD8+ T cells sorted from blood (inferred from file names), obtained from a patient given nivolumab and ipilimumab in sequence. The V gene is TRBV11-2 and the J gene is TRBJ2-3; 11 of the junction bases match TRBD2. The sequence came from a human donor with melanoma. The bases read TGTGCCAGCAGCTTAGCTAGCGGGGGGACCACAGATACGCAGTATTTT. It specifies CASSLASGGTTDTQYF.